Described below is a single T cell receptor beta chain sequence and its context. Its antigen is undetermined. The data originate from a study of siplizumab effects on memory and regulatory T cells. The study, taken as a whole, reports: A naive or memory phenotype could not be assigned to roughly 75-97% of the proliferating CD4+ or CD8+ clones.

The length of the CDR3 is 16 residues. The V end was cut by 10 bases, the J end by 5 bases, with 21 bases between. The germline gives CDR1 ENHRY, CDR2 SYGVKD. Data came from immunoSEQ multiplex PCR; TCRdb stores just in-frame clones and leaves some out. The sample records about 110,000 clones, around 90% being singletons. V and J are TRBV10-3 and TRBJ1-6; D may be TRBD1 (6 bases). Sequences were obtained from CD4+ T cells sorted from blood. This clonotype was obtained from a human donor in good health. CDR3 protein: CATNYRGGLDNSPLHF. The CDR3 bases are TGTGCCACCAATTATAGGGGGGGCCTAGATAATTCACCCCTCCACTTT.